These 27 T cell receptor beta chains originate from one sample sequenced in a study of T cell repertoires in cytomegalovirus infection. TCRdb independently ran MiXCR on the reads; one entry per CDR3 protein. Of 300,000 or so distinct CDR3 sequences detected, roughly a quarter appear once; the ten largest clones hold more than 11%. What was sequenced was PBMCs. Source of these receptors: a human donor in good health (CMV status not recorded). Some clones in this sample may be carry-over from other donors' samples.

This clonotype was counted at least ten times. The V call is TRBV7-2, the J call TRBJ1-2; a weak D match, TRBD1 (6 bases). V lost 4 bases, J lost 5 bases, and 17 bases lay in between. CDR1 and CDR2 from the germline V gene are SGHTA and FQGNSA. The CDR3 has 15 amino acids. The CDR3 DNA reads TGTGCCAGCAGCTCGCGACAGGCCGGCGGGTATGGCTACACCTTC. It yields the protein CASSSRQAGGYGYTF.

This chain joins TRBV25-1 and TRBJ2-1, with 7 bases identical to TRBD2. Unmatched junction bases numbered 7, after V lost 4 bases and J lost 7 bases. Germline V CDR1 and CDR2: MGHDK, SYGVNS. The CDR3 consists of 14 residues. The CDR3 nucleotides read TGTGCCAGCAGTGTCGGGGGGAGTTTGAATGAGCAGTTCTTC. Translating it yields CASSVGGSLNEQFF.

The chain couples TRBV24-1 to TRBJ2-7; TRBD1 matches at 7 bases. The J segment lost 1 base and the V segment lost 2 bases, leaving 4 bases of the junction unmatched. From germline, CDR1 is KGHDR and CDR2 SFDVKD. This CDR3 spans 15 amino acids. The DNA of the CDR3 is TGTGCCACCAGTGATTACCGACAGGGATCCTACGAGCAGTACTTC. Encoded protein: CATSDYRQGSYEQYF.

This clonotype has just a few counts. V usage is TRBV27 and J usage is TRBJ2-7; a weak D match, TRBD2 (6 bases). The germline V gene encodes CDR1 MNHEY and CDR2 SMNVEV (reference sequence). The CDR3 is 14 residues long. V lost 3 bases, J lost 1 base, and 10 bases lay in between. Here the CDR3 reads CASSFLATSYEQYF. The CDR3 DNA is TGTGCCAGCAGTTTCCTAGCGACGTCCTACGAGCAGTACTTC.

This clonotype was picked up a small number of times. V usage is TRBV11-2 and J usage is TRBJ1-4, with 7 bases fitting TRBD1. CDR1 and CDR2 from the germline V gene are SGHAT and FQNNGV. The CDR3 is 15 residues long. V shed 4 bases and J 5 bases; nucleotides not matched to a gene: 7. The CDR3 region has the DNA TGTGCCAGCAGCTCTTGGGACAGTCAGAATGAAAAACTGTTTTTT. It yields the protein CASSSWDSQNEKLFF.

This clonotype was picked up many times. The rearrangement links TRBV10-3 to TRBJ2-4; possibly TRBD2 for D (5 bases). This CDR3 has 12 residues. Germline V lookup: CDR1 ENHRY, CDR2 SYGVKD. V was pared by 8 bases and J by 8 bases, with 13 bases between. CDR3 region: CAIRDSRDIQYF. The CDR3, as DNA: TGTGCCATCCGGGATTCGCGGGACATTCAGTACTTC.

The CDR3 is CAISQSLQGVRTEAFF. CDR3 sequence (DNA): TGTGCCATCAGCCAATCATTACAGGGGGTCAGGACTGAAGCTTTCTTT. The J gene is TRBJ1-1, the V gene TRBV10-3; the match to TRBD1 covers 8 bases. Per the germline V gene, CDR1 is ENHRY and CDR2 is SYGVKD. V was pared by 6 bases and J by 5 bases, with 14 bases of the junction left unmatched. CDR3 length: 16 residues.

This clonotype was detected a few times. The chain couples TRBV23-1 to TRBJ2-1; tentatively, D is TRBD2 (6 bases). TRBV23-1 is reported as an ORF; its role is uncertain. The V end was cut by 5 bases, the J end by 3 bases, with 26 bases between. The CDR3 spans 19 residues. CDR3 residues: CASSTGQSTGAEGYNEQFF. CDR3 sequence (DNA): TGCGCCAGCAGTACCGGGCAATCTACGGGAGCCGAAGGCTACAATGAGCAGTTCTTC.

In this sample, this clonotype turned up many times. The chain combines TRBV7-9 with TRBJ1-3, with a weak D call TRBD1 (5 bases). CDR1 SEHNR and CDR2 FQNEAQ come from the germline V gene (reference sequence). The V gene lost 3 bases and the J gene lost 0 bases, with 18 bases spanning the gap. The CDR3 spans 18 residues. This chain's CDR3 is CASSLDNTQATSGNTIYF. The CDR3 nucleotides are TGTGCCAGCAGCTTGGACAATACTCAGGCCACCTCTGGAAACACCATATATTTT.

This clonotype was seen repeatedly, ten times or more. This chain uses TRBV7-8 with TRBJ2-7; D is unclear. CDR1 and CDR2 (germline): SGHVS, FQNEAQ. CDR3 size: 11 residues. Trimming removed 5 bases from V and 0 bases from J, with 2 bases in between. In DNA, the CDR3 is TGTGCCAGCAGCGACTCCTACGAGCAGTACGTC. Translating gives CASSDSYEQYV.

This clonotype was seen a handful of times. The V and J genes are TRBV20-1 and TRBJ2-3, with TRBD2 matching 9 bases. Germline V gene sequence: CDR1 DFQATT, CDR2 SNEGSKA (reference sequence). CDR3 length equals 14 residues. The V segment lost 4 bases and the J segment 2 bases; nucleotides outside the gene matches: 4. As DNA, the CDR3 is TGCAGTGCTACGACTAGCGGATTCACAGATACGCAGTATTTT. This gives the protein CSATTSGFTDTQYF.

This clonotype was observed a handful of times. The chain links TRBV6-2 or TRBV6-3 to TRBJ2-7; the match to TRBD2 covers 9 bases. The CDR3 loop spans 14 amino acids. CDR1 is MNHEY and CDR2 is SVGEGT in the germline V gene. The V segment lost 6 bases and the J segment 5 bases; nucleotides outside the gene matches: 8. CDR3 nucleotides: TGTGCCAGCAGGTATAGCGGGAGTCTTAACGAGCAGTACTTC. The encoded protein is CASRYSGSLNEQYF.

This clonotype occurred a few times. V is TRBV5-1 and J is TRBJ2-7; 7 nucleotides agree with TRBD2. This CDR3 contains 15 residues. From germline, CDR1 is SGHRS and CDR2 YFSETQ. Unmatched junction bases numbered 13, after V lost 4 bases and J lost 6 bases. The CDR3 here is CASSRLSAGDLEQYF. CDR3 DNA sequence: TGCGCCAGCAGCCGTTTGAGCGCGGGAGATCTCGAGCAGTACTTC.

This clonotype was found a few times. V usage is TRBV7-2 and J usage is TRBJ2-5; TRBD1 or TRBD2 may be the D gene (5 bases each). CDR3 size: 14 residues. The germline CDR1 and CDR2 sequences are SGHTA and FQGNSA. Trimming took 2 bases from V and 9 from J, leaving 16 bases between them. The CDR3 region has the DNA TGTGCCAGCAGCTTATTTCTGAGGGTAGGGGCCCAGTACTTC. It translates to CASSLFLRVGAQYF. The whole variable domain, remainder taken from reference TRBV7-2 and TRBJ2-5, is GAGVSQSPSNKVTEKGKDVELRCDPISGHTALYWYRQSLGQGLEFLIYFQGNSAPDKSGLPSDRFSAERTGGSVSTLTIQRTQQEDSAVYLCASSLFLRVGAQYFGPGTRLLVL.

The sample holds a few counts of this clonotype. V and J are TRBV28 and TRBJ2-7; D possibly corresponds to TRBD2 (6 bases). Germline CDR1 and CDR2: MDHEN and SYDVKM. The CDR3 loop spans 15 amino acids. V was pared by 4 bases and J by 3 bases, with 16 bases between. The CDR3 DNA reads as TGTGCCAGCAGTTCCTCGGGGGTGGGGGGCTACGAGCAGTACTTC. It yields the protein CASSSSGVGGYEQYF.

This clonotype has just a few counts. The chain carries TRBV11-2 and TRBJ2-3, with D uncertain. In germline, CDR1 is SGHAT, CDR2 FQNNGV. This CDR3 contains 15 residues. V lost 5 bases and J 2 bases, leaving 14 bases between the germline ends. CDR3 nucleotides: TGTGCCAGCAGCCTCCCACCGCGACACACAGATACGCAGTATTTT. It encodes CASSLPPRHTDTQYF.

This clonotype turned up a few times. This chain links TRBV2 with TRBJ2-7; D tentatively reads TRBD1 or TRBD2 (5 bases each). This CDR3 contains 12 residues. V dropped 8 bases and J dropped 3 bases, with 11 bases sitting between them. Germline assignment: CDR1 SNHLY and CDR2 FYNNEI. In nucleotides, the CDR3 is TGTGCCAGCCGACCTGGGGGCTACGAGCAGTACTTC. Translating gives CASRPGGYEQYF.

The chain employs TRBV7-6 and TRBJ2-5, with 10 bases fitting TRBD1. CDR3 length: 15 residues. V trimming: 5 bases; J trimming: 5 bases; junction bases outside the gene matches: 8. From germline, CDR1 is SGHVS and CDR2 FNYEAQ. CDR3 sequence reads: CASSTTGGAGETQYF. CDR3 in DNA: TGTGCCAGCAGCACGACAGGGGGCGCGGGGGAGACCCAGTACTTC.

This sequence joins TRBV20-1 and TRBJ1-2, with TRBD1 as a possible D gene (5 bases). V was clipped by 6 bases and J by 4 bases, with 15 bases between them. Germline V CDR1 and CDR2: DFQATT, SNEGSKA (reference sequence). This CDR3 has 13 residues. The CDR3 nucleotides are TGCAGTGCCGGGGGGAGGAATTTCTATGGCTACACCTTC. Its protein product is CSAGGRNFYGYTF.

The chain carries TRBV7-2 and TRBJ1-6; D uncertain. Germline-derived CDR1 and CDR2 are SGHTA and FQGNSA. Trimming shortened V by 8 bases and J by 10 bases, and 15 bases separated the two germline ends. This CDR3 comprises 13 residues. CDR3 sequence: CASRFEAVSPLHF. As DNA, the CDR3 is TGTGCCAGCCGGTTTGAAGCGGTGTCACCCCTCCACTTT.

A few counts support this clonotype. The chain has TRBV28 and TRBJ2-1, with 8 bases identical to TRBD2. Germline-derived CDR1 and CDR2 are MDHEN and SYDVKM. Trimming cost V 5 bases and J 11 bases; bases outside gene matches: 5. The CDR3 length is 12 residues. The CDR3 DNA reads as TGTGCCAGCAGTCCAGCGGGAGACAAGCAGTTCTTC. This sequence encodes CASSPAGDKQFF.

This clonotype was observed many times. The rearrangement links TRBV7-2 to TRBJ2-1, with a possible D match to TRBD2 (6 bases). V shed 0 bases and J shed 0 bases, with 15 bases lying between them. Germline-derived CDR1 and CDR2 are SGHTA and FQGNSA. This CDR3 contains 18 residues. The CDR3 DNA reads TGTGCCAGCAGCTTAGCGGGGAGTAGCGGCCTCTCCTACAATGAGCAGTTCTTC. Translated: CASSLAGSSGLSYNEQFF.

The chain uses TRBV28 and TRBJ1-1, with TRBD1 as a possible D gene (6 bases). The CDR3 spans 16 residues. The V gene's germline CDR1 is MDHEN and CDR2 SYDVKM. V lost 3 bases to trimming and J lost 6 bases, with 20 bases between them. The CDR3: CASSFWEGGSHPEAFF. The CDR3 DNA sequence: TGTGCCAGCAGTTTCTGGGAGGGGGGTAGCCACCCTGAAGCTTTCTTT.

This clonotype showed up just a few times. V gene TRBV11-2 combines with J gene TRBJ2-7; 9 nucleotides agree with TRBD1. This CDR3 region has 13 residues. Trimming cost V 5 bases and J 4 bases; bases outside gene matches: 3. Germline V lookup: CDR1 SGHAT, CDR2 FQNNGV. In DNA form, the CDR3 reads TGTGCCAGCAGCGGGACAGGGATTTACGAGCAGTACTTC. The encoded protein is CASSGTGIYEQYF. The full variable domain, its missing parts supplied by reference TRBV11-2 and TRBJ2-7, is EAGVAQSPRYKIIEKRQSVAFWCNPISGHATLYWYQQILGQGPKLLIQFQNNGVVDDSQLPKDRFSAERLKGVDSTLKIQPAKLEDSAVYLCASSGTGIYEQYFGPGTRLTVT.

V and J are TRBV20-1 and TRBJ2-6; D is unclear. Germline V gene sequence: CDR1 DFQATT, CDR2 SNEGSKA (reference sequence). Trimming took 6 bases from V and 0 from J, leaving 6 bases between them. The CDR3 has 13 residues. CDR3 sequence reads: CSAANSGANVLTF. The DNA for the CDR3 is TGCAGTGCAGCCAACTCTGGGGCCAACGTCCTGACTTTC.

This clonotype showed up many times. The V call is TRBV12-3 or TRBV12-4, the J call TRBJ2-1, with D maybe TRBD1 (6 bases). Between the trimmed V and J ends, which lost 6 bases and 10 bases, there was a span of 13 bases. This CDR3 region has 12 residues. CDR3 region: CASRQLGGEQFF. CDR3 sequence (DNA): TGTGCCAGCAGGCAACTAGGGGGAGAGCAGTTCTTC.

This clonotype has at least ten counts. The rearrangement links TRBV2 to TRBJ2-2; D is undetermined. Germline values: CDR1 SNHLY, CDR2 FYNNEI. The CDR3 contains 14 residues. Trimming took off 2 bases at V and 5 bases at J, with 9 bases between the two ends. The CDR3 loop reads CASSERVLTGELFF. Here the CDR3 DNA reads TGTGCCAGCAGTGAACGAGTTCTGACCGGGGAGCTGTTTTTT.